This is a list of T cell receptor beta chains from one sample in a study of CD8+ T cells in alopecia areata. Profiled with immunoSEQ multiplex PCR; TCRdb holds only in-frame clones, not every one. The sample includes approximately 200,000 clones, 60% to 70% of them seen just once. The sample was CD4+ T cells sorted from blood, taken at week 4, from a patient treated with tofacitinib. These receptors all stem from a human donor with alopecia areata. The conserved cysteine and the conserved F or W are not part of the CDR3 here. The D gene is left open where the match is weak.

d_call: TRBD1; j_call: TRBJ1-1; v_call: TRBV29-1; cdr3_aa: SVGTGGSTEAF
d_call: TRBD1; j_call: TRBJ1-1; v_call: TRBV30; cdr3_aa: AWNRGLENTEAF
d_call: -; j_call: TRBJ2-3; v_call: TRBV30; cdr3_aa: AWSVLGPSTDTQY
d_call: -; j_call: TRBJ1-1; v_call: TRBV29-1; cdr3_aa: SGASAAEAF
d_call: -; j_call: TRBJ2-5; v_call: TRBV7-7; cdr3_aa: ASSMQGLQETQY
d_call: -; j_call: TRBJ1-1; v_call: TRBV29-1; cdr3_aa: SARNTEAF
d_call: TRBD1; j_call: TRBJ1-1; v_call: TRBV4-3; cdr3_aa: ASNRGPNTEAF
d_call: -; j_call: TRBJ2-1; v_call: TRBV27; cdr3_aa: ASSLRREGAIEQF
d_call: -; j_call: TRBJ1-2; v_call: TRBV25-1; cdr3_aa: ASRTVYGYT
d_call: -; j_call: TRBJ1-1; v_call: TRBV29-1; cdr3_aa: SVVYRVAGTEAF
d_call: -; j_call: TRBJ2-3; v_call: TRBV6-4; cdr3_aa: ASSITGLSTDTQY
d_call: -; j_call: TRBJ1-2; v_call: TRBV4-2; cdr3_aa: ASGGPNYGYT
d_call: TRBD1; j_call: TRBJ1-2; v_call: TRBV29-1; cdr3_aa: SVTRGSYYGYT
d_call: -; j_call: TRBJ1-3; v_call: TRBV5-6; cdr3_aa: ASSLRSNTIY
d_call: TRBD1; j_call: TRBJ1-1; v_call: TRBV29-1; cdr3_aa: SSHRTGRNTEAF
d_call: -; j_call: TRBJ1-5; v_call: TRBV4-1; cdr3_aa: ASSQDGNSNQPQH
d_call: -; j_call: TRBJ1-6; v_call: TRBV29-1; cdr3_aa: SVEDQGSPLH
d_call: -; j_call: TRBJ2-6; v_call: TRBV5-6; cdr3_aa: ASRGISGANVLT
d_call: -; j_call: TRBJ2-5; v_call: TRBV4-3; cdr3_aa: ASSQDGRRQETQY
d_call: -; j_call: TRBJ2-3; v_call: TRBV4-2; cdr3_aa: ASSQDTQPESPQY
d_call: -; j_call: TRBJ1-6; v_call: TRBV18; cdr3_aa: ASSPVSDNSPLH
d_call: -; j_call: TRBJ1-2; v_call: TRBV29-1; cdr3_aa: SAEPGPSHT
d_call: -; j_call: TRBJ1-6; v_call: TRBV6-5; cdr3_aa: ASSYSNFNSPLH
d_call: TRBD1; j_call: TRBJ1-1; v_call: TRBV4-1; cdr3_aa: ASSLHRSGTGDLNTEAF
d_call: -; j_call: TRBJ1-2; v_call: TRBV30; cdr3_aa: AYPRGRDGYT
d_call: TRBD1; j_call: TRBJ1-2; v_call: TRBV18; cdr3_aa: ASSPRDRGNYGYT